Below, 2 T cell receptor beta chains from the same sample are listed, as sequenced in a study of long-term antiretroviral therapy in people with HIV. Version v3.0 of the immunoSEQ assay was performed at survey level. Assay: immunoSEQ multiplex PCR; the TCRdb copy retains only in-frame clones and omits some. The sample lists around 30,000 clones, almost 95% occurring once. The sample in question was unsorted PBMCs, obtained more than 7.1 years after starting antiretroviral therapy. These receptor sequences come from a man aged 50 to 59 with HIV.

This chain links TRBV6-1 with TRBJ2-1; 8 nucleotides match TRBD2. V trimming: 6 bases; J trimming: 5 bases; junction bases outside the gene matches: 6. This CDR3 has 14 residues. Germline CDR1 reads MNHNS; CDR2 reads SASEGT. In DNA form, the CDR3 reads TGTGCCAGCAGGATAGCGGGGACCAACAATGAGCAGTTCTTC. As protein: CASRIAGTNNEQFF.

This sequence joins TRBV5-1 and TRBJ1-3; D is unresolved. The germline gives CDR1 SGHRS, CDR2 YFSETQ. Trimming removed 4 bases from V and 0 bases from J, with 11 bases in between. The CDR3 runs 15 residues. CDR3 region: CASSETLDSGNTIYF. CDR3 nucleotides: TGCGCCAGCAGCGAGACACTTGACTCTGGAAACACCATATATTTT.